A selection of T cell receptor beta chains follows, all from one sample in a study of regulatory T cells in long-lasting Graves disease. Via MiXCR, TCRdb re-called the multiplex PCR reads, giving one row per CDR3 protein. The sample includes 400,000 to 600,000 distinct CDR3 sequences, 20% to 25% of them seen just once. Sample: peripheral blood mononuclear cells (PBMCs), taken when the disease was refractory, from a patient treated with antithyroid drugs. The receptors derive from a female donor with Graves disease. The CDR3 runs from the conserved cysteine through the conserved F or W. The D gene is left open where the match is weak. Not every row has a clone size; where given, it reads once, few, many or a size class.

-,TRBJ2-7,TRBV13,-,CASSFQPSYEQYF,TGTGCCAGCAGCTTCCAGCCCTCCTACGAGCAGTACTTC
few,TRBJ2-7,TRBV14,-,CASSQDQAREEQYF,TGTGCCAGCAGCCAAGACCAGGCTAGGGAAGAGCAGTACTTC
many,TRBJ2-7,TRBV28,-,CASSFFDRWQQYF,TGTGCCAGCAGTTTTTTCGACCGGTGGCAGCAGTACTTC
many,TRBJ1-1,TRBV11-3,TRBD1,CASSPRTGGFVTEAFF,TGTGCCAGCAGCCCTCGGACAGGGGGCTTTGTGACTGAAGCTTTCTTT
many,TRBJ2-2,TRBV28,TRBD2,CASSLTYPSGRINTGELFF,TGTGCCAGCAGTCTGACCTACCCTAGCGGGAGGATCAACACCGGGGAGCTGTTTTTT
few,TRBJ1-5,TRBV20-1,TRBD1,CSARPSNRGDGNQPQHF,TGCAGTGCTAGACCAAGTAACAGGGGTGACGGCAATCAGCCCCAGCATTTT
few,TRBJ2-5,TRBV14,-,CASSPRTLREETQYF,TGTGCCAGCAGCCCACGGACACTTCGGGAGGAGACCCAGTACTTC
-,TRBJ1-2,TRBV29-1,-,CSVEGAGGRSYGYTF,TGCAGCGTTGAGGGGGCCGGTGGTAGATCCTATGGCTACACCTTC
few,TRBJ1-1,TRBV19,-,CASTGGRVNTEAFF,TGTGCCAGTACCGGGGGCAGGGTGAACACTGAAGCTTTCTTT
-,TRBJ1-5,TRBV15,-,CATSSTQVTGNQPQHF,TGTGCCACCAGCAGTACACAGGTAACGGGCAATCAGCCCCAGCATTTT
few,TRBJ1-2,TRBV7-2,-,CASSLQNNPNYGYTF,TGTGCCAGCAGCTTACAAAATAACCCTAACTATGGCTACACCTTC
few,TRBJ2-1,TRBV12-3/TRBV12-4,TRBD2,CASSLESAGDFGNEQFF,TGTGCCAGCTCTCTAGAGTCGGCGGGAGATTTCGGCAATGAGCAGTTCTTC
few,TRBJ1-1,TRBV29-1,-,CSVGKQGYGTEAFF,TGCAGCGTGGGGAAGCAGGGGTACGGCACTGAAGCTTTCTTT
-,TRBJ2-7,TRBV29-1,-,CSVGRSSYEQYF,TGCAGCGTGGGCAGGAGCTCCTACGAGCAGTACTTC
-,TRBJ2-1,TRBV27,-,CASSPGTTYNEQFF,TGTGCCAGCAGCCCCGGGACAACCTACAATGAGCAGTTCTTC
many,TRBJ1-2,TRBV7-8,-,CASGTGPNYGYTF,TGTGCCAGCGGCACAGGACCAAACTATGGCTACACCTTC
many,TRBJ2-7,TRBV28,TRBD2,CASSLGREGLLYEQYF,TGTGCCAGCAGTTTAGGGCGGGAGGGCCTCCTATACGAGCAGTACTTC
many,TRBJ2-7,TRBV13,TRBD2,CASSLATSGRYEQYF,TGTGCCAGCAGCTTAGCAACTAGCGGGAGGTACGAGCAGTACTTC
-,TRBJ1-2,TRBV11-2,-,CASSSNQRHRANYGYTF,TGTGCCAGCAGCTCAAACCAGAGACACAGAGCTAACTATGGCTACACCTTC
-,TRBJ2-7,TRBV19,TRBD1,CASNRTGDLREQYF,TGTGCCAGTAATAGGACAGGGGACCTCCGGGAGCAGTACTTC
many,TRBJ1-2,TRBV12-3/TRBV12-4,TRBD1,CASSLAPTGVNYGYTF,TGTGCCAGCAGTTTAGCCCCGACAGGGGTTAACTATGGCTACACCTTC
few,TRBJ1-2,TRBV19,-,CASSIGLSIYGYTF,TGTGCCAGTAGTATAGGGCTGTCCATCTATGGCTACACCTTC
few,TRBJ1-2,TRBV30,-,CAWSARGKRTNYGYTF,TGTGCCTGGAGCGCTCGGGGGAAAAGAACAAACTATGGTTACACCTTC
many,TRBJ2-1,TRBV11-1,TRBD1,CASSSTGVEQFF,TGTGCCAGCAGCTCGACAGGGGTTGAGCAGTTCTTC
few,TRBJ2-2,TRBV25-1,-,CASSEYEQSSNTGELFF,TGTGCCAGCAGTGAATACGAACAGTCTTCGAACACCGGGGAGCTGTTTTTT
-,TRBJ2-1,TRBV11-3,TRBD1,CASSLRQGLTYNEQFF,TGTGCCAGCAGCTTAAGACAGGGCTTGACTTACAATGAGCAGTTCTTC
-,TRBJ2-7,TRBV2,TRBD1,CASSGDRTGVYEQYF,TGTGCCAGCAGTGGAGACCGGACAGGGGTGTACGAGCAGTACTTC